This T cell receptor (beta chain) was documented in a study of cytomegalovirus exposure and HLA in healthy donors. Overall study results and limits: Confirmation in vitro established that three CMV-associated chains were specific for CMV antigens. In a later analysis, TCR association rates varied by HLA locus: DRB1 most, HLA-C fewest.

The PCR ran on 60 Vbeta and 13 Jbeta primers. Authors' methods: Unique TCR beta chains numbered approximately 76 million in a later analysis, with around 12 million shared. Some clones are missing from TCRdb's copy, which holds only in-frame ones; the method was immunoSEQ multiplex PCR. That table supplies the V and J calls and clone size; D and trimming were determined from the DNA. The table has approximately 150,000 clones, over 60% seen once; the top ten hold about 3%. V lost 4 bases to trimming and J lost 1 base; unmatched junction nucleotides: 9. This CDR3 has 17 amino acids. Germline V gene lookup returns CDR1 MDHEN and CDR2 SYDVKM. As for this clone: Its cognate antigen is unknown.

J is TRBJ1-3 and V is TRBV28; TRBD1 matches at 8 bases. The origin of this receptor is a male donor in good health and CMV-seronegative. Source material: PBMCs. For the CDR3, the DNA is TGTGCCAGCAGTTGGACAGGGCGGGCTGAATCTGGAAACACCATATATTTT. Its protein product is CASSWTGRAESGNTIYF.